These 8 T cell receptor beta chains were all obtained from the same sample, sequenced in a study of spatial heterogeneity in lung cancer. TCRdb fed the 5' RACE reads into MiXCR, producing one record per CDR3 protein. This table has roughly 9,000 distinct CDR3 sequences, over 6% appearing once. Time point noted: sample taken at primary tumor resection. No cognate antigen is known for these TCRs. The study, taken as a whole, reports: Tumor mutation counts were tracked by expanded intratumoral alpha and beta TCR counts.

The sequenced sample was lung tumor tissue, obtained at surgery. The receptors come from a male donor with early-stage non-small cell lung cancer.

This clonotype was seen ten or more times. Little can be read into the size of this beta chain, an off-target read in a library designed for alpha chains. The V and J genes are TRBV12-3 or TRBV12-4 and TRBJ1-3; the match to TRBD1 covers 8 bases. J lost 2 bases, V lost 5 bases, and 14 bases had no gene match. This CDR3 is 18 amino acids long. CDR3 in DNA: TGTGCCAGCAGTCCCCTCGGACAGGGACGCTTAACTGGAAACACCATATATTTT. This codes for CASSPLGQGRLTGNTIYF.

Many counts were recorded for this clonotype. This beta chain represents an off-target read in a library built for alpha chains; its size is of limited meaning. This chain connects TRBV20-1 to TRBJ1-5; weak D call: TRBD1 (5 bases). Germline assignment: CDR1 DFQATT and CDR2 SNEGSKA (reference sequence). V was pared by 4 bases and J by 0 bases, with 7 bases between. CDR3 length: 13 residues. The CDR3 bases are TGCAGTGCTACCAGGGATAGCAATCAGCCCCAGCATTTT. Translation: CSATRDSNQPQHF.

Ten or more counts support this clonotype. The library was built for alpha chains, so this beta chain is an off-target read and its size means little. The rearrangement links TRBV20-1 to TRBJ1-5; 7 nucleotides align to TRBD1. The V segment lost 6 bases and the J segment 0 bases; nucleotides outside the gene matches: 11. The CDR3 totals 16 residues. Germline V gene lookup returns CDR1 DFQATT and CDR2 SNEGSKA (reference sequence). The CDR3 is CSARGQNPDSNQPQHF. The CDR3 DNA reads as TGCAGTGCCCGGGGACAGAACCCCGATAGCAATCAGCCCCAGCATTTT.

This clonotype was observed at least ten times. Within a library made for alpha chains, this beta chain is off target, and its count is uninformative. The chain employs TRBV12-3 or TRBV12-4 and TRBJ1-2; D may be TRBD1 (5 bases). This CDR3 contains 13 residues. The ends were cut back, 6 bases at V and 8 bases at J, with 16 bases in the middle. The CDR3 sequence is CASSSLQGGGYTF. DNA of the CDR3: TGTGCCAGCAGCTCCCTCCAGGGAGGGGGCTACACCTTC.

This clonotype is termed medium-sized. Since the library was made to target alpha chains, this beta chain is a stray read and its abundance is not meaningful. The chain combines TRBV25-1 with TRBJ2-7; tentatively, D is TRBD1 (6 bases). The CDR3 consists of 17 residues. The germline gives CDR1 MGHDK, CDR2 SYGVNS. The germline V and J ends were trimmed by 3 bases and 3 bases, with 21 bases remaining between them. The CDR3 sequence: CASSDPNPGQTIYEQYF. DNA for the CDR3: TGTGCCAGCAGTGACCCTAACCCCGGACAGACCATCTACGAGCAGTACTTC.

By frequency in the sample, this clonotype is medium-sized. For a library built for alpha chains, this beta chain is a stray read; little rests on its size. The chain recombines TRBV6-1 with TRBJ1-2; 7 bases map to TRBD1. The length of the CDR3 is 13 residues. CDR1 MNHNS and CDR2 SASEGT come from the germline V gene. V trimming: 1 base; J trimming: 6 bases; junction bases outside the gene matches: 2. The CDR3 nucleotides are TGTGCCAGCAGTGAAGTTACAGGGGATGGCTACACCTTC. Translating gives CASSEVTGDGYTF.

This clonotype was seen ten or more times. This beta chain came through as a stray read in a library set up for alpha chains, and its size says little. The chain combines TRBV28 with TRBJ2-5, with TRBD2 identical over 9 bases. J gave up 5 bases and V 8 bases, and 9 bases lay outside the gene matches. The germline V gene has CDR1 MDHEN and CDR2 SYDVKM. This CDR3 has 14 residues. In nucleotides, the CDR3 is TGTGCCAGCCTTCTGGCGGGGGGGCTTGAGACCCAGTACTTC. It specifies CASLLAGGLETQYF.

Many counts were recorded for this clonotype. This beta chain was picked up by a library intended for alpha chains and is off target, so its count carries little meaning. The V and J genes are TRBV10-1 and TRBJ2-5, with a weak D call TRBD2 (5 bases). The V and J ends lost 0 bases and 1 base respectively, with 9 bases between them. CDR1 and CDR2 (germline): WNHNN, SYGVQD (reference sequence). The CDR3 consists of 15 residues. DNA for the CDR3: TGCGCCAGCAGTGAGTCTACCAGCGGCCAAGAGACCCAGTACTTC. Protein sequence: CASSESTSGQETQYF.